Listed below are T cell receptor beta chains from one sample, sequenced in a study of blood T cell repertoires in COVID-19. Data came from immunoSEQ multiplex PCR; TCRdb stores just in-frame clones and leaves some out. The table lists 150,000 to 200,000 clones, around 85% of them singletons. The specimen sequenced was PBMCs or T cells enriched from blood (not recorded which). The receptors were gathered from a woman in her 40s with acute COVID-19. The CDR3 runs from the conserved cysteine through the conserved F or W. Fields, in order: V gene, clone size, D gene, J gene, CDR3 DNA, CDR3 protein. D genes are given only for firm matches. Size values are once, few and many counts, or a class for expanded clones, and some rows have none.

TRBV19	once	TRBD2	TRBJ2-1	TGTGCCAGTAGCCCCCTGCGGGAGAGGGATGAGCAGTTCTTC	CASSPLRERDEQFF
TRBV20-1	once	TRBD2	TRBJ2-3	TGCAGTGCTAGTCCACCGGGACTAGCGGGAGATACGCAGTATTTT	CSASPPGLAGDTQYF
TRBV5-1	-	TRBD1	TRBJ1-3	TGCGCCAGCAGCTTGGCCTCTACAGGGGGCTTTGGAAACACCATATATTTT	CASSLASTGGFGNTIYF
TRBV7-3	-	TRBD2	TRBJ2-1	TGTGCCAGCAGCTTAAGCGGGAGGGTGAATGAGCAGTTCTTC	CASSLSGRVNEQFF
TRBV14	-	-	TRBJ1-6	TGTGCCAGCAGCCAGATGAGCTCCTATAATTCACCCCTCCACTTT	CASSQMSSYNSPLHF
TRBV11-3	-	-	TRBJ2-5	TGTGCCAGCAGCTTAGACGTGGCAGGAGAGACCCAGTACTTC	CASSLDVAGETQYF
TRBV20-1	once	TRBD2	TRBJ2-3	TGCAGTGCTAGTATAGCGGGAGTCGGAGATACGCAGTATTTT	CSASIAGVGDTQYF
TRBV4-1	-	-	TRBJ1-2	TGCGCCACCAGCCAAGATGCGGGGGGGATGGGGGGTCTCCGTGGCTACACCTTC	CATSQDAGGMGGLRGYTF
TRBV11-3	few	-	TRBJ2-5	TGTGCCAGCCGAGAGCAGGGGTGGGAGACCCAGTACTTC	CASREQGWETQYF
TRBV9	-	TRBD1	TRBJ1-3	TGTGCCAGCAGCGTATCGACAGGGGGCTCCGGAAACACCATATATTTT	CASSVSTGGSGNTIYF
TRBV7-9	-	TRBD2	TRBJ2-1	TGTGCCAGCAGCTTAGCGCGGCTAGCGGACAATGAGCAGTTCTTC	CASSLARLADNEQFF
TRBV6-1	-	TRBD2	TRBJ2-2	TGTGCCAGCAGTGACCTCCCTTATAGCGGGAGGCTCGCCGGGGAGCTGTTTTTT	CASSDLPYSGRLAGELFF
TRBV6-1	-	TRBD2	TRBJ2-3	TGTGCCAGCAGTGTTAGTCTAGCGGGAGGTAGCACAGATACGCAGTATTTT	CASSVSLAGGSTDTQYF
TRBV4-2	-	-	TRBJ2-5	TGTGCCAGCAGCCAAGGTTCGGGGGATCAAGAGACCCAGTACTTC	CASSQGSGDQETQYF
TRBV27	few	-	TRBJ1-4	TGTGCCAGCAGGACCTCCTACAGGGTCACTAATGAAAAACTGTTTTTT	CASRTSYRVTNEKLFF
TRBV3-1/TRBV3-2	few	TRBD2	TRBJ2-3	TGTGCCAGCAGCCTTGGACTAGCGTCCAGCACAGATACGCAGTATTTT	CASSLGLASSTDTQYF
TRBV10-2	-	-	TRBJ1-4	TGCGCCAGCGCGGCAGGGTTTAACGAAAAACTGTTTTTT	CASAAGFNEKLFF
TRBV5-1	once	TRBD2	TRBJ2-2	TGCGCCAGCAGCTTGGCGGGAGGGCCCGGAACCGGGGAGCTGTTTTTT	CASSLAGGPGTGELFF
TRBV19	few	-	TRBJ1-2	TGTGCCAGTAGTCTTACAGGTCCCGATGACAGCTACACCTTC	CASSLTGPDDSYTF
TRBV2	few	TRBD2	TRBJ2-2	TGTGCCAGCGCCCCGGGACTACAGAACACCGGGGAGCTGTTTTTT	CASAPGLQNTGELFF
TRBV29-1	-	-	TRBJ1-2	TGCAGCGTTGGCCGGGGGAATGGCTACACCTTC	CSVGRGNGYTF
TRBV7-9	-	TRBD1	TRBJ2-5	TGTGCCAGCAGCCCGAGGGGGCGGCAAGAGACCCAGTACTTC	CASSPRGRQETQYF